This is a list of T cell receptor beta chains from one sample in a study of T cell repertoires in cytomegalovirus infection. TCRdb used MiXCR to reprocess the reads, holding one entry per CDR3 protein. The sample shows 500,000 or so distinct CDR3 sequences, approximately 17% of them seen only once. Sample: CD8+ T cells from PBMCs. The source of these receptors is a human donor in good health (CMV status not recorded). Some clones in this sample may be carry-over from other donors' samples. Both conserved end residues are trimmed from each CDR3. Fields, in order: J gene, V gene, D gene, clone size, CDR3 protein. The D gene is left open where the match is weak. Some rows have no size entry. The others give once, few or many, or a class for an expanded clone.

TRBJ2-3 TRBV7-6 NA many ASSLKYGGRHTDTQY
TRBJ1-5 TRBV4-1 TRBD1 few ASSQGQGRNQPQH
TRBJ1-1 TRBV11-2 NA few ASRSFPDTEAF
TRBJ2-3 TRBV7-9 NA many ASSLAGARTDTQY
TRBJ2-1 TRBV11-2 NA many ASSLKPGQSSYNEQF
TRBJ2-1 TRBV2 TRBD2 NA ASSGTSGGAYNEQF
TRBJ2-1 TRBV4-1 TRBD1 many ASSPRGQGAYNEQF
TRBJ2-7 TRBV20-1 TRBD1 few SARPRTGLYEQY
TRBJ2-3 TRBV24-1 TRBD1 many ATSSTGNTQY
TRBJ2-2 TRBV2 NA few AGIPDSNTGELF
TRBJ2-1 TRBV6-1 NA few ASSEGTGRDEQF
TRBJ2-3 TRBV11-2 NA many ASSLGGIPGTDTQY
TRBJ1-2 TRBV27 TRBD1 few ASRLSGTGEGYT
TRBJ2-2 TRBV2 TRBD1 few ASNQLTGGPGELF
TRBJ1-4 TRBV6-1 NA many ASSTHRDTTYEKLF
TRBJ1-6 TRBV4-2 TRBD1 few ASSQVGTGGSPLH
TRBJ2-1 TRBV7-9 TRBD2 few ASSSGLAATYNEQF
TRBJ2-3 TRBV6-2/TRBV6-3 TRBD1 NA ASSSPLTRQGGFTDTQY
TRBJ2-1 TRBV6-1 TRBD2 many ASSYLAGSYNEQF
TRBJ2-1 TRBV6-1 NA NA ASSPWPGNEQF
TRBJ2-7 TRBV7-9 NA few ASSLDGARREQY
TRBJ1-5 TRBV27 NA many ASSPSYGVGNQPQH
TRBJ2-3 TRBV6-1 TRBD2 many ASSGLAGASSTDTQY
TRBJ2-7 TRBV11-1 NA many ASGSPGHPNEQY
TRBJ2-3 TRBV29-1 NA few SVVVRSTDTRY
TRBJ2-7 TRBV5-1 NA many ASSPDLGAYEQY
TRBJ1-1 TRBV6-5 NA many ASSILGNTEAF
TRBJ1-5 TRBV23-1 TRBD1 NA AGRDRADQPQH
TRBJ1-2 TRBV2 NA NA ASSEGGIGAYGYT
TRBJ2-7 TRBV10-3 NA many AISESEGFSEQY
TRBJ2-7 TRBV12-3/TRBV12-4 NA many ASRGGRYEQY
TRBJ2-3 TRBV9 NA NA ASSVGTKPDTQY
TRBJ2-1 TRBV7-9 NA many ASSLADRNEQF
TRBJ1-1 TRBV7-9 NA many ASSPHGGNTEAF
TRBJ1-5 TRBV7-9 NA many ASSLGLGQPQH
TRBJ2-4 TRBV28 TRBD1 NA ASSLGTGNIQY
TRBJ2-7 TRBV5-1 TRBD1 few ASSLSPDRDEQY
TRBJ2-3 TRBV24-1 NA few ATSDGGIEATDTQY
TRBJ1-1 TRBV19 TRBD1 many ASRPRTGDSLNTEAF
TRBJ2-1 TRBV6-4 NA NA ASGETPYNEQF
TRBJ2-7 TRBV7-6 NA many ASSLEIASLSYEQY
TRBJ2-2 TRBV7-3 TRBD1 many ASSLTPGQGSPGELF
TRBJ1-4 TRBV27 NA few ASRETATNEKLF
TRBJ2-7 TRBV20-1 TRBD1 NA SARDSVDYEQY
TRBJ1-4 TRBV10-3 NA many AISAKLMTSPNEKLF
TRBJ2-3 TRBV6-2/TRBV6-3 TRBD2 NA ASRGTSGGTDTQY
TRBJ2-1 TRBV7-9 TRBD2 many ASSPEKRERNEQF
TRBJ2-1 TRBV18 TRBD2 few ASSPGRTGLAGTSYNEQF
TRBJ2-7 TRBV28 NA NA ASSPRGPVREQY
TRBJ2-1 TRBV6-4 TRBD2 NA ASSETSLNEQF
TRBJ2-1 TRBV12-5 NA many ASGYGGPGNEQF
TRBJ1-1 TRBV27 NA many ASSLSVGRRESSL
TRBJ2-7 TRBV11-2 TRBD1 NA ASSPDGQGLDEQY